The rows below give T cell receptor beta chains drawn from one sample of a study of blood T cell repertoires in COVID-19. The assay was immunoSEQ multiplex PCR, and TCRdb's table has in-frame clones only and misses some. Here the sample spans about 81,000 clones, 88% being singletons. The sequenced material came from peripheral blood. The receptors stem from a woman of 80 years or more with acute or convalescent COVID-19. Each CDR3 is given with its conserved first and last residue. The D gene is left open where the match is weak. Some rows have no size entry. The others give once, few or many, or a class for an expanded clone.

TRBV24-1,.,.,TRBJ2-7,CATSDGRYEQYF,TGTGCCACCAGTGATGGCCGCTACGAGCAGTACTTC
TRBV6-5,.,.,TRBJ1-2,CASSPYRDYGYTF,TGTGCCAGCAGTCCGTACAGGGACTATGGCTACACCTTC
TRBV15,.,.,TRBJ1-2,CATSRAELTGYTF,TGTGCCACCAGCAGAGCGGAGCTAACGGGCTACACCTTC
TRBV12-3/TRBV12-4,.,.,TRBJ2-7,CASSFGSDYEQYF,TGTGCCAGCAGTTTCGGTAGCGACTACGAGCAGTACTTC
TRBV29-1,.,.,TRBJ2-7,CSVVAPNPHEQYF,TGCAGCGTTGTGGCACCCAACCCCCACGAGCAGTACTTC
TRBV5-8,.,.,TRBJ1-2,CASSLGPGGYTF,TGTGCCAGCAGCCTCGGGCCGGGAGGCTACACCTTC
TRBV7-9,.,TRBD2,TRBJ2-5,CASSLYSGGPRQETQYF,TGTGCCAGCAGCTTATATAGCGGGGGACCTCGCCAAGAGACCCAGTACTTC
TRBV5-4,.,.,TRBJ1-1,CASSLAGSPNTEAFF,TGTGCCAGCAGCTTGGCCGGGTCACCGAACACTGAAGCTTTCTTT
TRBV10-1,.,.,TRBJ2-7,CASTTQESSYEQYF,TGCGCCAGCACCACACAGGAGAGCTCCTACGAGCAGTACTTC
TRBV2,.,TRBD1,TRBJ1-1,CASSERTGSFMNTEAFF,TGTGCCAGCAGTGAACGGACAGGGTCCTTCATGAACACTGAAGCTTTCTTT
TRBV9,.,.,TRBJ2-5,CASSAQGNGQETQYF,TGTGCCAGCAGCGCCCAGGGGAACGGGCAAGAGACCCAGTACTTC
TRBV5-6,.,TRBD1,TRBJ2-7,CASSLVVGGGYEQYF,TGTGCCAGCAGCTTGGTCGTAGGGGGCGGGTACGAGCAGTACTTC
TRBV27,.,TRBD1,TRBJ2-1,CASSWAGTGGTYNEQFF,TGTGCCAGCAGTTGGGCTGGGACAGGGGGGACCTACAATGAGCAGTTCTTC
TRBV24-1,.,.,TRBJ2-2,CATSDSGKNTGELFF,TGTGCCACCAGTGATTCCGGGAAGAACACCGGGGAGCTGTTTTTT
TRBV19,few,TRBD2,TRBJ2-4,CASSIDLAGGGQYF,TGTGCCAGTAGTATAGATCTAGCGGGAGGAGGTCAGTACTTC
TRBV7-2,.,.,TRBJ2-2,CASSFGGVSTGELFF,TGTGCCAGCAGCTTCGGGGGAGTGAGCACCGGGGAGCTGTTTTTT
TRBV19,.,.,TRBJ2-2,CASSIDGSRSGELFF,TGTGCCAGTAGTATAGACGGTAGTCGTAGCGGGGAGCTGTTTTTT
TRBV7-3,.,TRBD1,TRBJ2-3,CASSSVQGGTQYF,TGTGCCAGCAGCTCGGTACAGGGGGGTACGCAGTATTTT
TRBV19,once,.,TRBJ2-3,CASSIGDTQYF,TGTGCCAGTAGTATCGGGGATACGCAGTATTTT
TRBV6-5,.,.,TRBJ1-1,CASSNGGRGTEAFF,TGTGCCAGCTCAAATGGGGGCCGGGGCACTGAAGCTTTCTTT
TRBV25-1,.,.,TRBJ1-6,CASSGSQHNSPLHF,TGTGCCAGCAGTGGGAGCCAGCATAATTCACCCCTCCACTTT
TRBV7-9,.,TRBD2,TRBJ2-5,CASSFRLVAGEETQYF,TGTGCCAGCAGCTTTCGATTAGTGGCGGGAGAAGAGACCCAGTACTTC
TRBV7-2,.,TRBD1,TRBJ2-5,CASSADRGRETQYF,TGTGCCAGCAGCGCGGACAGGGGTCGAGAGACCCAGTACTTC
TRBV7-5,.,.,TRBJ1-1,CARSLDPGLTSSEAFF,TGTGCCAGAAGCTTAGACCCGGGACTGACATCCTCTGAAGCTTTCTTT